This is a list of T cell receptor beta chains from one sample in a study of regulatory T cells in long-lasting Graves disease. TCRdb re-called the multiplex PCR reads through MiXCR, storing one row per CDR3 protein. The sample includes fewer than 650,000 distinct CDR3 sequences, roughly 15% seen only once; the top ten take more than 10%. This sample also belongs to another study, concerning T cells in Graves' hyperthyroidism and ophthalmopathy.

Sequences were derived from peripheral blood mononuclear cells (PBMCs), sampled at new diagnosis, from a patient treated with antithyroid drugs. These receptors all come from a man younger than 35 with Graves disease. CDR3s leave out the opening cysteine and the closing phenylalanine or tryptophan. The order of the fields is J gene, CDR3 length, V gene, CDR3 protein.

J: TRBJ2-2; length: 14; V: TRBV20-1; CDR3: SARDRGQGNTGEPF
J: TRBJ2-1; length: 17; V: TRBV3-1; CDR3: ASSQDGLGLAGGDNEQF
J: TRBJ2-1; length: 13; V: TRBV7-6; CDR3: ASRPPGQGFNEQF
J: TRBJ2-3; length: 10; V: TRBV29-1; CDR3: SAVGSADTQY
J: TRBJ2-5; length: 9; V: TRBV24-1; CDR3: ATGREETQY
J: TRBJ2-7; length: 15; V: TRBV20-1; CDR3: SAQGGDELARRDEQY
J: TRBJ1-1; length: 14; V: TRBV18; CDR3: ASSLERGNWGTEAF
J: TRBJ2-2; length: 16; V: TRBV27; CDR3: ASSRLARSGRLGGELF
J: TRBJ2-2; length: 13; V: TRBV30; CDR3: AWSRDYRGTGELF
J: TRBJ2-1; length: 11; V: TRBV30; CDR3: AWSATTGTRQF
J: TRBJ2-7; length: 12; V: TRBV28; CDR3: ASRQLRTGYEQY
J: TRBJ2-7; length: 11; V: TRBV19; CDR3: ASSGGLSYEQY
J: TRBJ2-1; length: 12; V: TRBV28; CDR3: ASIGTGSPNEQF
J: TRBJ1-4; length: 13; V: TRBV6-1; CDR3: AAKEHGATNEKLF
J: TRBJ2-1; length: 15; V: TRBV5-1; CDR3: ASSGNPGLAGDNEQF
J: TRBJ2-2; length: 11; V: TRBV19; CDR3: ASSMGGIGELF
J: TRBJ1-5; length: 10; V: TRBV19; CDR3: AHPWGRQPQH
J: TRBJ1-6; length: 10; V: TRBV15; CDR3: ATSPRGSPLH
J: TRBJ2-3; length: 10; V: TRBV20-1; CDR3: SASFSTDTQY
J: TRBJ2-3; length: 15; V: TRBV5-1; CDR3: ASSLAPSGRSADTQY
J: TRBJ1-5; length: 12; V: TRBV5-1; CDR3: ASSLIGMGQPQH
J: TRBJ1-4; length: 12; V: TRBV5-1; CDR3: ASSLGEGGEKLF
J: TRBJ2-2; length: 14; V: TRBV19; CDR3: ASSSPGTTITGELF
J: TRBJ2-7; length: 13; V: TRBV29-1; CDR3: SAGSARGFGYEQY
J: TRBJ2-1; length: 11; V: TRBV19; CDR3: ASSASRGGEQF
J: TRBJ2-1; length: 11; V: TRBV30; CDR3: AWFGLAGNEQF
J: TRBJ2-1; length: 11; V: TRBV6-1; CDR3: ASSTKKGNEQF
J: TRBJ2-3; length: 13; V: TRBV11-2; CDR3: ASSLAARAGGLQY
J: TRBJ2-1; length: 13; V: TRBV5-1; CDR3: ASSSLGGQYNEQF